This paragraph reports one TCR beta chain. The data derive from a study of blood T cell repertoires in COVID-19. Overall study context: Acute and convalescent COVID-19 samples came from the United States, Italy and Spain. In each case, the material was cDNA or gDNA derived from T cells, B-cell-depleted T cells, or PBMCs.

The V and J ends lost 7 bases and 2 bases, in that order; junction bases with no gene match: 7. Looked up from germline, CDR1 is MNHEY and CDR2 is SVGAGI. CDR3 size: 14 residues. Sequenced by immunoSEQ multiplex PCR; TCRdb stores in-frame clones only, minus some. The sample records approximately 290,000 clones, 85% to 90% being singletons. This receptor was taken from a young man with acute or convalescent COVID-19. This chain connects TRBV6-5 to TRBJ1-2; 7 positions match TRBD1. Material for sequencing was peripheral blood. CDR3 bases: TGTGCCAGCACCTCAAGGGGACAGAACTATGGCTACACCTTC. Protein: CASTSRGQNYGYTF.